Below, 24 T cell receptor beta chains from the same sample are listed, as sequenced in a study of blood T cell repertoires in COVID-19. This table comes from immunoSEQ multiplex PCR, and its TCRdb copy is limited to in-frame clones, with some not included. The sample includes under 300,000 clones, more than 60% of them seen just once. The source material was peripheral blood. The receptor set was obtained from a woman aged 40 to 49 with active or convalescent COVID-19.

This CDR3 reads CASTPSLAGSNNEQFF. The DNA of the CDR3 is TGTGCCAGCACCCCGAGCCTAGCGGGCTCGAACAATGAGCAGTTCTTC. This sequence joins TRBV28 and TRBJ2-1; TRBD2 aligns across 8 bases. Per the germline V gene, CDR1 is MDHEN and CDR2 is SYDVKM. CDR3 length equals 16 residues. J lost 5 bases, V lost 7 bases, and 13 bases had no gene match.

The rearrangement joins TRBV2 to TRBJ2-1, with 8 bases that match TRBD1. CDR3 length: 16 residues. Germline V gives CDR1 SNHLY, CDR2 FYNNEI. With 10 bases clipped from V and 4 bases from J, the junction kept 15 bases outside the gene matches. The CDR3 here is CATSQGVNRLYNEQFF. CDR3 sequence (DNA): TGTGCCACCTCACAGGGGGTGAACCGATTGTACAATGAGCAGTTCTTC.

V usage is TRBV19 and J usage is TRBJ2-5, with D possibly matching TRBD2 (5 bases). With 6 bases removed from V and 1 base from J, the gap between germline ends came to 9 bases. The CDR3 spans 13 residues. Germline CDR1 and CDR2: LNHDA and SQIVND (reference sequence). CDR3 region: CASSGGIQETQYF. CDR3 coding DNA: TGTGCCAGTAGCGGAGGCATCCAAGAGACCCAGTACTTC.

The chain has TRBV7-6 and TRBJ2-6; TRBD2 aligns across 8 bases. CDR3 length: 18 residues. Trimming took 5 bases from V and 0 from J; bases not matched to a gene: 9. Per germline, CDR1 SGHVS and CDR2 FNYEAQ. Here the CDR3 reads CASSPRVAGSSGANVLTF. The CDR3 coding sequence is TGTGCCAGCAGCCCCCGGGTAGCGGGATCCTCTGGGGCCAACGTCCTGACTTTC.

The chain recombines TRBV5-1 with TRBJ1-1; 9 bases fit TRBD1. With 4 bases clipped from V and 3 bases from J, the junction kept 7 bases outside the gene matches. The CDR3 is 15 residues long. Germline assignment: CDR1 SGHRS and CDR2 YFSETQ. The CDR3 spells CASSATGGQDTEAFF. The CDR3 DNA follows: TGCGCCAGCAGCGCCACAGGGGGCCAAGACACTGAAGCTTTCTTT.

The genes are TRBV7-2 and TRBJ2-1; 8 bases are a match to TRBD2. The ends lost 1 base at V and 1 base at J; junction bases unmatched: 3. The germline V gene encodes CDR1 SGHTA and CDR2 FQGNSA. CDR3 length equals 16 residues. CDR3 loop: CASSLGSGESYNEQFF. CDR3 coding DNA: TGTGCCAGCAGCTTAGGTAGCGGGGAATCCTACAATGAGCAGTTCTTC.

There are a few counts of this clone. The chain links TRBV6-6 to TRBJ1-2; D is unresolved. The CDR3 length is 11 residues. Trimming took 6 bases from V and 8 from J, leaving 10 bases between them. Germline-derived CDR1 and CDR2 are MNHNY and SVGAGI (reference sequence). The CDR3 DNA follows: TGTGCCAGCAGCCCGGGGAAGGGCTACACCTTC. This sequence encodes CASSPGKGYTF.

V and J are TRBV5-6 and TRBJ2-7, with D maybe TRBD1 (6 bases). CDR1 SGHDT and CDR2 YYEEEE come from the germline V gene. The CDR3 spans 14 residues. The germline V and J ends were trimmed by 0 bases and 3 bases, with 10 bases remaining between them. The CDR3 loop reads CASSLGQTGYEQYV. DNA of the CDR3: TGTGCCAGCAGCTTGGGGCAGACAGGCTACGAGCAGTACGTC.

The V and J genes are TRBV18 and TRBJ2-2; TRBD2 aligns across 7 bases. After removal of 0 bases from V and 5 bases from J, the junction contained 0 bases not matched to a gene. The CDR3 covers 14 residues. Germline-derived CDR1 and CDR2 are KGHSH and LQKENI. The CDR3 DNA sequence: TGTGCCAGCTCACCACCCGGGGGGACCGGGGAGCTGTTTTTT. It is translated as CASSPPGGTGELFF.

This chain links TRBV6-1 with TRBJ1-1, with 9 bases aligning to TRBD1. CDR1 and CDR2 from the germline V gene are MNHNS and SASEGT. V was clipped by 3 bases and J by 1 base; unmatched bases: 3. CDR3 length: 15 residues. The CDR3 DNA is TGTGCCAGCAGTGATGGGACAGGGTCGAACACTGAAGCTTTCTTT. Its protein is CASSDGTGSNTEAFF.

V gene TRBV19 combines with J gene TRBJ1-5; D possibly corresponds to TRBD1 (5 bases). From germline, CDR1 is LNHDA and CDR2 SQIVND (reference sequence). Trimming pared 6 bases from V and 5 bases from J, leaving 14 bases between. The CDR3 spans 14 residues. CDR3: CASRNVRADQPQHF. For the CDR3, the DNA is TGTGCCAGTAGAAACGTCAGGGCCGATCAGCCCCAGCATTTT.

The CDR3 region has the DNA TGTGCCAGCAGTCCCAAAGACAGGGGGATCCCCGGGGAGCTGTTTTTT. Translated, it gives CASSPKDRGIPGELFF. The chain employs TRBV2 and TRBJ2-2; 9 bases match TRBD1. Per the germline V gene, CDR1 is SNHLY and CDR2 is FYNNEI. The trim removed 5 bases at V and 6 bases at J, leaving 10 bases unmatched. The CDR3 is 16 residues long. Full variable domain (outside the CDR3, taken from reference TRBV2 and TRBJ2-2): EPEVTQTPSHQVTQMGQEVILRCVPISNHLYFYWYRQILGQKVEFLVSFYNNEISEKSEIFDDQFSVERPDGSNFTLKIRSTKLEDSAMYFCASSPKDRGIPGELFFGEGSRLTVL.

This chain links TRBV30 with TRBJ2-4; 7 nucleotides match TRBD2. V dropped 8 bases and J dropped 1; count of bases not matched to a gene: 8. The CDR3 covers 14 residues. Germline V gives CDR1 GTSNPN, CDR2 SVGIG (reference sequence). The CDR3 sequence: CAGTPGGAKNIQYF. The CDR3 region has the DNA TGTGCCGGGACCCCCGGGGGGGCCAAAAACATTCAGTACTTC.

The DNA of the CDR3 is TGTGCCAGCAACATCCCGGGACAGCCCTATGGCTACACCTTC. This gives the protein CASNIPGQPYGYTF. The chain combines TRBV6-5 with TRBJ1-2; TRBD1 agrees at 7 bases. CDR3 length equals 14 residues. V was pared by 7 bases and J by 4 bases, with 9 bases of the junction left unmatched. Germline V gene data show CDR1 as MNHEY and CDR2 as SVGAGI.

The chain carries TRBV28 and TRBJ1-2, with 8 bases fitting TRBD1. The germline gives CDR1 MDHEN, CDR2 SYDVKM. This CDR3 is 14 amino acids long. V was clipped by 3 bases and J by 5 bases; unmatched bases: 5. CDR3 in DNA: TGTGCCAGCAGTTTGCTTCGACAGGGGTATGGCTACACCTTC. It is translated as CASSLLRQGYGYTF.

At least ten counts were recorded for this clone. This chain links TRBV5-4 with TRBJ2-5, with 12 nucleotides matching TRBD2. The CDR3 runs 16 residues. CDR1 and CDR2 from the germline V gene are SGHNT and YYREEE (reference sequence). The trim removed 4 bases at V and 3 bases at J, leaving 7 bases unmatched. CDR3 sequence: CASSTGLAGLKETQYF. The CDR3 bases are TGTGCCAGCAGCACCGGACTAGCGGGGCTAAAAGAGACCCAGTACTTC.

This chain links TRBV10-3 with TRBJ2-1; 8 positions agree with TRBD1. The CDR3 is 15 residues long. After removal of 6 bases from V and 3 bases from J, the junction contained 7 bases not matched to a gene. CDR1 and CDR2 from the germline V gene are ENHRY and SYGVKD. This chain's CDR3 is CAISRGTGGYNEQFF. CDR3 coding DNA: TGTGCCATCAGCAGAGGGACAGGAGGCTACAATGAGCAGTTCTTC.

The chain carries TRBV28 and TRBJ2-5; D may be TRBD1 (6 bases). From germline, CDR1 is MDHEN and CDR2 SYDVKM. Trimming shortened V by 3 bases and J by 9 bases, and 17 bases separated the two germline ends. The CDR3 extends over 14 amino acids. CDR3 amino acids: CASSFGDRPWAQYF. DNA for the CDR3: TGTGCCAGCAGTTTTGGCGACAGGCCGTGGGCCCAGTACTTC.

This CDR3 is CASSLPGTGNTIYF. The CDR3 coding sequence is TGTGCCAGCAGCTTACCAGGCACCGGAAACACCATATATTTT. The chain joins TRBV11-2 to TRBJ1-3, with D unclear. There are 14 residues in the CDR3. Trimming took off 2 bases at V and 4 bases at J, with 9 bases between the two ends. Germline CDR1 reads SGHAT; CDR2 reads FQNNGV.

The count of this clone is one. The chain is built from TRBV5-6 and TRBJ2-1, with 13 bases matching TRBD2. In germline, CDR1 is SGHDT, CDR2 YYEEEE. This CDR3 is built from 16 residues. Trimming removed 3 bases from V and 0 bases from J; junction bases left unmatched: 0. The CDR3 region has the DNA TGTGCCAGCAGCTGGACTAGCGGGGGCTCCTACAATGAGCAGTTCTTC. Its protein is CASSWTSGGSYNEQFF.

This clone was picked up a small number of times. This same CDR3 is encoded by further DNA sequences in the sample. This rearrangement joins TRBV5-1 to TRBJ2-7, with a possible D match to TRBD1 (5 bases). CDR1 and CDR2 from the germline V gene are SGHRS and YFSETQ. The CDR3 covers 13 residues. Between the trimmed V and J ends, which lost 2 bases and 2 bases, there was a span of 8 bases. The CDR3 DNA sequence: TGCGCCAGCAGCTTAACAGGAGCCTACGAGCAGTACTTC. Translating gives CASSLTGAYEQYF.

This chain joins TRBV29-1 and TRBJ2-1, with TRBD1 matching over 9 bases. In germline, CDR1 is SQVTM, CDR2 ANQGSEA. The CDR3 loop spans 14 amino acids. Germline trimming cut 3 bases from V and 4 bases from J; bases unmatched to any gene: 4. The CDR3 DNA sequence: TGCAGCGTTGACACAGGGGGCGCGTACAATGAGCAGTTCTTC. Translation gives CSVDTGGAYNEQFF.

The rearrangement joins TRBV14 to TRBJ2-7, with 8 positions matching TRBD1. The CDR3 has 13 residues. The germline V gene has CDR1 SGHDN and CDR2 FVKESK. V dropped 4 bases and J dropped 4; count of bases not matched to a gene: 3. For the CDR3, the DNA is TGTGCCAGCAGCCTCTGGACAGGGTACGAGCAGTACTTC. This gives the protein CASSLWTGYEQYF. Full variable domain (rest looked up from reference TRBV14 and TRBJ2-7): EAGVTQFPSHSVIEKGQTVTLRCDPISGHDNLYWYRRVMGKEIKFLLHFVKESKQDESGMPNNRFLAERTGGTYSTLKVQPAELEDSGVYFCASSLWTGYEQYFGPGTRLTVT.

V gene TRBV5-1 combines with J gene TRBJ2-2; 11 nucleotides line up with TRBD1. This CDR3 is 16 amino acids long. The junction had 6 bases not matched to a gene; V was cut back by 4 bases and J by 4 bases. Per germline, CDR1 SGHRS and CDR2 YFSETQ. The CDR3 loop reads CASSVTGTGGTGELFF. The CDR3 DNA sequence: TGCGCCAGCAGCGTAACCGGGACAGGGGGCACCGGGGAGCTGTTTTTT.